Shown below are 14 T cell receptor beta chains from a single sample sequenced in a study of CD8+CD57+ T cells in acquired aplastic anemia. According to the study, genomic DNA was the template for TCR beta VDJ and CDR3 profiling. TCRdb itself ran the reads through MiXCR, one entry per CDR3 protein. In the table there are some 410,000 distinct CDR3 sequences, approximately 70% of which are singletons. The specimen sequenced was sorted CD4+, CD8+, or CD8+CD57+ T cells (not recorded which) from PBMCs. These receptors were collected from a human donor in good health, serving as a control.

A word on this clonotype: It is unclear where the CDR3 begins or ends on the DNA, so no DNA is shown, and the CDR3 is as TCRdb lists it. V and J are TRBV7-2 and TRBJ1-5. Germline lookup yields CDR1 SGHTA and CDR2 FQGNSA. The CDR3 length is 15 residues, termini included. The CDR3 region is CASSLAGQPQHFRHF.

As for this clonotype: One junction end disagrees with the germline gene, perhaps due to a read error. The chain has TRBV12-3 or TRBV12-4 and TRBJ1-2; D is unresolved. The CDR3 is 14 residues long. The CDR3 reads CSSSLALGNHGYTF. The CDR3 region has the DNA TGCTCCAGCAGTTTAGCGCTGGGCAACCATGGCTACACCTTC.

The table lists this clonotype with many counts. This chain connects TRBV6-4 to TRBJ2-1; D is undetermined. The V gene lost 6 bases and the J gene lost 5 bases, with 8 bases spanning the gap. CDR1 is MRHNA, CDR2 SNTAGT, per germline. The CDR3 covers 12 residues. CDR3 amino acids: CASRNFNNEQFF. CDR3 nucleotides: TGTGCCAGCAGAAACTTTAACAATGAGCAGTTCTTC.

CDR3 bases: TGTGCCAGTAGTCCTCGTGTCGTGGGTAGCGGCATCTCCTACGAGCAGTACTTC. It yields the protein CASSPRVVGSGISYEQYF. The chain uses TRBV19 and TRBJ2-7; a possible D gene is TRBD2 (6 bases). CDR1 LNHDA and CDR2 SQIVND come from the germline V gene (reference sequence). The CDR3 extends over 18 amino acids. With 5 bases removed from V and 0 bases from J, the gap between germline ends came to 23 bases. Based on the CDR3 plus reference TRBV19 and TRBJ2-7, the full variable domain is DGGITQSPKYLFRKEGQNVTLSCEQNLNHDAMYWYRQDPGQGLRLIYYSQIVNDFQKGDIAEGYSVSREKKESFPLTVTSAQKNPTAFYLCASSPRVVGSGISYEQYFGPGTRLTVT.

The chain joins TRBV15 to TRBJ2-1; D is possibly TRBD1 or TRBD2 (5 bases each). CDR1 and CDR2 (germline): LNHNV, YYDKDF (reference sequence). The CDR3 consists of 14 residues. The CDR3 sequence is CTASREKGPYEQFF. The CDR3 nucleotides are TGTACTGCCAGCAGGGAGAAGGGTCCCTATGAGCAGTTCTTC.

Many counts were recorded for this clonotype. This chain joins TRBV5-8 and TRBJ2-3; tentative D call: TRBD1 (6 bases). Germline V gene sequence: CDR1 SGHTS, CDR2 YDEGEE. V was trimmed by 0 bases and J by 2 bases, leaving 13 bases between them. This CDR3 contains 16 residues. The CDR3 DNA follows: TGTGCCAGCAGCTTGGACCCACGACAGGACACAGATACGCAGTATTTT. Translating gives CASSLDPRQDTDTQYF. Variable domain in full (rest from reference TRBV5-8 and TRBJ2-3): EAGVTQSPTHLIKTRGQQATLRCSPISGHTSVYWYQQALGLGLQFLLWYDEGEERNRGNFPPRFSGRQFPNYSSELNVNALELEDSALYLCASSLDPRQDTDTQYFGPGTRLTVL.

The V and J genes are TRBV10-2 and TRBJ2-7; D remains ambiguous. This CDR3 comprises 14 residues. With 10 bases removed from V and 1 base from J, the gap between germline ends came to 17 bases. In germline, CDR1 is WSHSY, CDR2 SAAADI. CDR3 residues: CAISLPGRSYEQYF. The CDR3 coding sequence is TGCGCCATCAGCTTACCCGGACGGTCCTACGAGCAGTACTTC.

The CDR3: CASSVRAATYTQYF. CDR3 sequence (DNA): TGTGCCAGTAGTGTCCGGGCTGCCACCTACACGCAGTATTTT. The chain has TRBV19 and TRBJ2-3, with no clear D. Trimming removed 5 bases at V and 9 bases at J, with 18 bases between. Per germline, CDR1 LNHDA and CDR2 SQIVND (reference sequence). The CDR3 runs to 14 residues.

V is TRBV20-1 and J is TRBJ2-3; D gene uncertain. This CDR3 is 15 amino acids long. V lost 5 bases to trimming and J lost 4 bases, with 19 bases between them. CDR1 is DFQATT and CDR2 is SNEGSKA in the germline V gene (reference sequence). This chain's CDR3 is CSARSPGAYADTQYF. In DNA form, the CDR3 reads TGCAGTGCTCGGTCCCCGGGCGCCTACGCAGATACGCAGTATTTT.

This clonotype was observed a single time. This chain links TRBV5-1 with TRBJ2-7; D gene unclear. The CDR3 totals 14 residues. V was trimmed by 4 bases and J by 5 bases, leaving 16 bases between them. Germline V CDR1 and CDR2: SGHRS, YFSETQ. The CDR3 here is CASSPGCSSNEQYF. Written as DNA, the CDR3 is TGCGCCAGCAGCCCTGGGTGCAGTTCCAACGAGCAGTACTTC.

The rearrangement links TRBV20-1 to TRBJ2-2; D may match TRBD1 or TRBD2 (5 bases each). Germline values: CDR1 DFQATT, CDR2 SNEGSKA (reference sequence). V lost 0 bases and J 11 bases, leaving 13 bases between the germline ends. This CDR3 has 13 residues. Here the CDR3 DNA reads TGCAGTGCTAGAGATACGGGACGCGGCGAGCTGTTTTTT. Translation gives CSARDTGRGELFF.

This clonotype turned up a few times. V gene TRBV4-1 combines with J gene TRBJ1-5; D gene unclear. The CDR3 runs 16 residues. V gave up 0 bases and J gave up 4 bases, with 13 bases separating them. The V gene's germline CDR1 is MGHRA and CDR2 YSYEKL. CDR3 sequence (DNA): TGCGCCAGCAGCCAAGAAATGTGGCGGCCAAATCAGCCCCAGCATTTT. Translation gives CASSQEMWRPNQPQHF.

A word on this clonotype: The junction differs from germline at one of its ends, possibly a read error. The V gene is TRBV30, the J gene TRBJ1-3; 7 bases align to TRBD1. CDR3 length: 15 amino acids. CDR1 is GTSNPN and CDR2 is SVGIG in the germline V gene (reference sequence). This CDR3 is CAWSRTGNSGNAIYF. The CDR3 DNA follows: TGTGCCTGGAGTCGGACAGGCAATTCTGGAAACGCCATATATTTT.

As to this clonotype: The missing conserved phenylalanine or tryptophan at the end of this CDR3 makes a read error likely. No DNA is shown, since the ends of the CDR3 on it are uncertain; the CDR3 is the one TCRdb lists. CDR3 in amino acids: CSVVAGIEFSFSEGIM. This chain uses TRBV29-1 with TRBJ1-1. Germline CDR1 reads SQVTM; CDR2 reads ANQGSEA. The length of the CDR3 is 16 amino acids, counting both ends.